These 28 T cell receptor beta chains were sequenced from one sample in a study of CD8+CD57+ T cells in acquired aplastic anemia. The patients chosen for sequencing had shown expansion of CD8+CD57+ cells (detected by flow cytometry). Using genomic DNA as the template, TCR beta VDJ and CDR3 profiling was carried out. A single record per CDR3 protein comes from TCRdb applying MiXCR to the reads. The data contain 260,000 or so distinct CDR3 sequences, more than 40% of them singletons. The source material was sorted CD4+, CD8+, or CD8+CD57+ T cells (not recorded which) from PBMCs. These receptors were taken from a human donor with aplastic anemia.

The chain is built from TRBV7-9 and TRBJ2-5, with 8 bases lining up with TRBD1. Germline V gene lookup returns CDR1 SEHNR and CDR2 FQNEAQ (reference sequence). The CDR3 sequence is 14 residues long. Trimming at V came to 3 bases and at J to 13 bases, leaving 13 bases not matched to a gene. CDR3 bases: TGTGCCAGCAGCTTCGCGGAAGGACAGGGTACCGCGTACTTC. It encodes CASSFAEGQGTAYF.

V usage is TRBV6-1 and J usage is TRBJ1-2; D uncertain. The V gene's germline CDR1 is MNHNS and CDR2 SASEGT. The V and J ends lost 8 bases and 3 bases respectively, with 13 bases between them. The CDR3 runs 13 residues. In DNA, the CDR3 is TGTGCCAGCCGACCGCCACGTTACTATGGCTACACCTTC. Its protein is CASRPPRYYGYTF.

The chain joins TRBV10-3 to TRBJ2-2, with 10 nucleotides matching TRBD1. This CDR3 comprises 14 residues. J gave up 6 bases and V 6 bases, and 4 bases lay outside the gene matches. Germline CDR1 is ENHRY and CDR2 is SYGVKD. The CDR3 reads CAISGTGDPGELFF. In DNA, the CDR3 is TGTGCCATCAGCGGGACAGGGGATCCCGGGGAGCTGTTTTTT.

V and J are TRBV29-1 and TRBJ2-5, with D hard to call. Germline values: CDR1 SQVTM, CDR2 ANQGSEA. V was cut by 4 bases and J by 1 base, with 10 bases left in between. The CDR3 is 13 amino acids. This CDR3 reads CSVGDWGQETQYF. DNA of the CDR3: TGCAGCGTTGGGGATTGGGGCCAAGAGACCCAGTACTTC.

This rearrangement joins TRBV30 to TRBJ1-1; 7 bases are shared with TRBD1. Germline loops: CDR1 GTSNPN, CDR2 SVGIG (reference sequence). The trim removed 1 base at V and 4 bases at J, leaving 0 bases unmatched. The length of the CDR3 is 12 residues. The CDR3 reads CAWSAGGTEAFF. The CDR3 DNA sequence: TGTGCCTGGAGTGCAGGGGGCACTGAAGCTTTCTTT.

In this sample, this clonotype turned up a few times. This chain joins TRBV19 and TRBJ1-1, with 7 bases fitting TRBD1. CDR3 length equals 12 residues. Trimming took 8 bases from V and 4 from J; bases not matched to a gene: 4. The germline CDR1 and CDR2 sequences are LNHDA and SQIVND (reference sequence). The CDR3: CASGTVGTEAFF. The CDR3 DNA is TGTGCCAGTGGGACAGTCGGCACTGAAGCTTTCTTT.

This clonotype was seen at least ten times. The rearrangement uses TRBV7-8 and TRBJ2-1; 9 positions agree with TRBD2. The V gene's germline CDR1 is SGHVS and CDR2 FQNEAQ. Germline trimming cut 5 bases from V and 4 bases from J; bases unmatched to any gene: 12. This CDR3 has 17 amino acids. CDR3 region: CASSLNVGGGAYNEQFF. The CDR3 region has the DNA TGTGCCAGCAGCCTAAACGTCGGCGGGGGGGCGTACAATGAGCAGTTCTTC.

J is TRBJ1-6 and V is TRBV12-5; no clear D gene. Germline V CDR1 and CDR2: LGHNT, FRNRAP. The length of the CDR3 is 12 residues. This CDR3 is CASSLSRSPLHF. The CDR3 nucleotides are TGTGCCAGCAGTTTAAGTCGGTCACCCCTCCACTTT.

The chain joins TRBV6-1 to TRBJ1-6, with 10 bases that match TRBD1. Unmatched junction bases numbered 11, after V lost 4 bases and J lost 11 bases. The germline V gene has CDR1 MNHNS and CDR2 SASEGT. This CDR3 is 16 amino acids long. The CDR3 is CASSGRPGQGLAPLHF. Here the CDR3 DNA reads TGTGCCAGCAGTGGACGCCCGGGACAGGGGCTCGCACCCCTCCACTTT.

This clonotype was detected once. Written as DNA, the CDR3 is TGTGCCAGCAGCACAGAGGGGACCAGCTACGAGCAGTACTTC. It encodes CASSTEGTSYEQYF. The V gene is TRBV9, the J gene TRBJ2-7; D assignment may be TRBD1 or TRBD2 (5 bases each). Germline-derived CDR1 and CDR2 are SGDLS and YYNGEE. The length of the CDR3 is 14 residues. The V gene lost 4 bases and the J gene lost 3 bases, with 14 bases spanning the gap.

This clonotype was found many times. This chain uses TRBV7-9 with TRBJ1-1; D remains ambiguous. The CDR3 consists of 12 residues. Germline CDR1 is SEHNR and CDR2 is FQNEAQ (reference sequence). Trimming pared 5 bases from V and 10 bases from J, leaving 14 bases between. In DNA, the CDR3 is TGTGCCAGCAGCGGAAACATATCAGGAGCTTTCTTT. Protein: CASSGNISGAFF.

The chain has TRBV5-1 and TRBJ2-7; D not resolved. The CDR3 spans 14 residues. Germline-derived CDR1 and CDR2 are SGHRS and YFSETQ. The V and J ends lost 4 bases and 3 bases respectively, with 14 bases between them. CDR3 loop: CASSRDTNSYEQYF. Written as DNA, the CDR3 is TGCGCCAGCAGCAGAGACACCAACAGCTACGAGCAGTACTTC.

This clonotype was observed a few times. V and J are TRBV19 and TRBJ2-7; 9 nucleotides agree with TRBD1. V gave up 2 bases and J gave up 3 bases; unmatched junction bases: 8. Germline V gene sequence: CDR1 LNHDA, CDR2 SQIVND (reference sequence). The CDR3 is 16 residues long. This chain's CDR3 is CASSISSPGQGYEQYF. The CDR3 DNA sequence: TGTGCCAGTAGTATATCTTCCCCGGGACAGGGCTACGAGCAGTACTTC.

This clonotype occurred many times. The chain couples TRBV20-1 to TRBJ2-1; maybe TRBD2 (6 bases). Trimming took off 1 base at V and 10 bases at J, with 20 bases between the two ends. This CDR3 comprises 15 residues. Germline CDR1 is DFQATT and CDR2 is SNEGSKA (reference sequence). The CDR3 spells CSARVPGLEIGEQFF. The CDR3 bases are TGCAGTGCTAGAGTTCCGGGACTGGAGATTGGGGAGCAGTTCTTC.

This clonotype was seen repeatedly, ten times or more. One end of the junction varies from germline; a read error may be responsible. The V call is TRBV5-6, the J call TRBJ2-2; the D gene is possibly TRBD1 (5 bases). Germline V gene sequence: CDR1 SGHDT, CDR2 YYEEEE. This CDR3 is 15 amino acids long. CDR3 sequence (DNA): TGTGCCAGCAGCAGGAGAAACAGGAACCCCGGGGAGCTGTTTTTT. Translated, it gives CASSRRNRNPGELFF.

This clonotype has a count of ten or more. The DNA for the CDR3 is TGCGCCAGCAGCCAAGATAGGGCAGGCCAGTTAGGGCAGCAGTACTTC. It is translated as CASSQDRAGQLGQQYF. This chain connects TRBV4-3 to TRBJ2-7; D not certain. CDR3 length: 16 amino acids. V gave up 0 bases and J gave up 8 bases, with 20 bases separating them. The germline V gene has CDR1 LGHNA and CDR2 YSLEER.

The sample holds a few counts of this clonotype. The chain uses TRBV28 and TRBJ2-7; 9 nucleotides align to TRBD1. Germline-derived CDR1 and CDR2 are MDHEN and SYDVKM. V shed 8 bases, J shed 4 bases, and the junction held 3 bases outside the gene matches. The CDR3 spans 12 residues. In DNA form, the CDR3 reads TGTGCCAGCCGAGACAGGGGGTACGAGCAGTACTTC. Translation: CASRDRGYEQYF.

This chain connects TRBV5-1 to TRBJ1-1; D is perhaps TRBD1 (6 bases). This CDR3 is 14 amino acids long. Germline V gene lookup returns CDR1 SGHRS and CDR2 YFSETQ. The V end lost 3 bases, the J end lost 4 bases, and 13 bases lay between the germline ends. The CDR3 reads CASSSDQGITEAFF. Here the CDR3 DNA reads TGCGCCAGCAGCTCAGATCAGGGGATCACTGAAGCTTTCTTT.

This clonotype was counted many times. V gene TRBV29-1 combines with J gene TRBJ2-7, with 10 bases aligning to TRBD2. J was trimmed by 4 bases and V by 5 bases; bases with no gene match: 8. CDR1 and CDR2 (germline): SQVTM, ANQGSEA. The CDR3 has 14 residues. CDR3 DNA sequence: TGCAGCGTTCTCGGACTAGCGGCACCGTACGAGCAGTACTTC. Its protein product is CSVLGLAAPYEQYF.

The rearrangement links TRBV15 to TRBJ2-3; 7 nucleotides match TRBD2. This CDR3 has 17 residues. V was pared by 0 bases and J by 3 bases, with 9 bases of the junction left unmatched. Germline values: CDR1 LNHNV, CDR2 YYDKDF (reference sequence). The CDR3, as DNA: TGTGCCACCAGCAGAGATCCGGCGGGGGTCGCGACAGATACGCAGTATTTT. It specifies CATSRDPAGVATDTQYF.

This clonotype has at least ten counts. This rearrangement joins TRBV20-1 to TRBJ2-7; 9 nucleotides match TRBD1. The CDR3 totals 15 residues. Germline V CDR1 and CDR2: DFQATT, SNEGSKA (reference sequence). V was clipped by 0 bases and J by 7 bases; unmatched bases: 10. CDR3 region: CSARDRTGVTLEQYF. CDR3 DNA: TGCAGTGCTAGAGATCGGACAGGGGTAACCCTTGAGCAGTACTTC.

This clonotype has a count of ten or more. The chain employs TRBV7-9 and TRBJ2-7; D is perhaps TRBD2 (5 bases). Trimming left V 5 bases short and J 2 bases short, with 10 bases between. The CDR3 contains 13 residues. CDR1 is SEHNR, CDR2 FQNEAQ, per germline (reference sequence). The CDR3 reads CASSPRDTYEQYF. The CDR3 nucleotides are TGTGCCAGCAGCCCCCGGGATACCTACGAGCAGTACTTC. The entire variable domain, with the rest obtained from reference TRBV7-9 and TRBJ2-7, is as follows: DTGVSQNPRHKITKRGQNVTFRCDPISEHNRLYWYRQTLGQGPEFLTYFQNEAQLEKSRLLSDRFSAERPKGSFSTLEIQRTEQGDSAMYLCASSPRDTYEQYFGPGTRLTVT.

Ten or more counts support this clonotype. The chain has TRBV9 and TRBJ2-5; D is unclear. Trimming removed 0 bases at V and 3 bases at J, with 18 bases between. Germline CDR1 reads SGDLS; CDR2 reads YYNGEE. This CDR3 spans 17 amino acids. As DNA, the CDR3 is TGTGCCAGCAGCGTAGTTCCGAGTTTGAGGCCTAAAGAGACCCAGTACTTC. Translated: CASSVVPSLRPKETQYF.

This clonotype was picked up a small number of times. The chain couples TRBV30 to TRBJ2-5; perhaps TRBD1 as D (6 bases). The CDR3 extends over 14 amino acids. Germline values: CDR1 GTSNPN, CDR2 SVGIG (reference sequence). The germline V and J ends were trimmed by 2 bases and 6 bases, with 16 bases remaining between them. The CDR3 bases are TGTGCCTGGAGTTCTGGCAGGGGTAGTCAGACCCAGTACTTC. Translation: CAWSSGRGSQTQYF.

This clonotype was found a few times. The chain combines TRBV27 with TRBJ1-6; D is ambiguous. In germline, CDR1 is MNHEY, CDR2 SMNVEV (reference sequence). V was shortened by 6 bases and J by 7 bases, with 13 bases between the two germline ends. This CDR3 comprises 14 residues. The CDR3 DNA follows: TGTGCCAGCAGATCGTGGCAGTTGAATTCACCCCTCCACTTT. It encodes CASRSWQLNSPLHF.

The J gene is TRBJ2-7, the V gene TRBV19; D gene ambiguous. This CDR3 has 15 amino acids. Germline V lookup: CDR1 LNHDA, CDR2 SQIVND (reference sequence). Between the trimmed V and J ends, which lost 2 bases and 3 bases, there was a span of 14 bases. Here the CDR3 reads CASSIRAGVSYEQYF. The CDR3 DNA is TGTGCCAGTAGTATACGGGCAGGAGTTAGCTACGAGCAGTACTTC.

V usage is TRBV13 and J usage is TRBJ1-2; possible D gene TRBD1, 5 bases. The CDR3 contains 13 residues. Trimming pared 8 bases from V and 2 bases from J, leaving 12 bases between. CDR1 is PRHDT and CDR2 is FYEKMQ in the germline V gene (reference sequence). The CDR3 nucleotides read TGTGCCAGCGGGGGTACGGTCAACTATGGCTACACCTTC. Its translation is CASGGTVNYGYTF.

In its sample, this clonotype was seen many times. The rearrangement uses TRBV6-2 or TRBV6-3 and TRBJ2-7; perhaps TRBD2 as D (6 bases). Trimming shortened V by 3 bases and J by 2 bases, and 11 bases separated the two germline ends. The CDR3 extends over 14 amino acids. Looked up from germline, CDR1 is MNHEY and CDR2 is SVGEGT. CDR3 sequence: CASSYAGWTYEQYF. Written as DNA, the CDR3 is TGTGCCAGCAGTTATGCGGGGTGGACCTACGAGCAGTACTTC.